The TCR beta chain under discussion was sequenced for a study of T cell clonotyping in hematopoietic cell transplantation. Turning to the study itself: Recipients' pretransplant samples followed cytoreduction.

CDR1 DFQATT and CDR2 SNEGSKA come from the germline V gene (reference sequence). V was clipped by 6 bases and J by 5 bases; unmatched bases: 3. The CDR3 is made up of 11 amino acids. This sample's time point: recipient sample about 28 days before transplant, after cytoreduction. Samples: about 28 days before transplant, then days 30, 100 and 180 after. This clone was picked up one time. Antigen specificity is unknown. TCRdb's copy holds only in-frame clones and misses some; the assay was immunoSEQ multiplex PCR. The sample lists 25,000 to 30,000 clones; 82% were seen once. Study results and limitations: Without cell sorting, CD4 versus CD8 contributions remain unresolved. After transplant, recipient diversity fell while pathologically expanded clonotypes grew through day 180.

The origin of this receptor is a man in his forties with acute myeloid leukemia. Some clones in this sample may be carry-over from other donors' samples. The chain couples TRBV20-1 to TRBJ1-1, with 7 bases identical to TRBD1. The specimen comprised peripheral blood mononuclear cells, sampled before stem cell transplant. The CDR3 region is CSARTGTEAFF. The CDR3 DNA is TGCAGTGCCCGGACAGGAACTGAAGCTTTCTTT.